One and the same sample provided the 20 T cell receptor beta chains below, sequenced in a study of T cell repertoires in cytomegalovirus infection. Using its own MiXCR run on the reads, TCRdb lists one record per CDR3 protein. The top ten clones hold over 12% of a sample with 200,000 to 300,000 distinct CDR3 sequences, around 9% of them seen once. Material: PBMCs. The receptor set was obtained from a human donor in good health (CMV status not recorded). Some clones in this sample may be carry-over from other donors' samples.

The chain couples TRBV7-9 to TRBJ2-7, with 9 bases that match TRBD1. Per germline, CDR1 SEHNR and CDR2 FQNEAQ (reference sequence). Germline trimming cut 4 bases from V and 6 bases from J; bases unmatched to any gene: 7. The CDR3 is 14 amino acids. The CDR3 loop reads CASSSSRDRAEQYF. The CDR3 DNA reads TGTGCCAGCAGCTCGTCCCGGGACAGGGCCGAGCAGTACTTC. Using reference TRBV7-9 and TRBJ2-7 for the parts outside the CDR3, the full variable domain is DTGVSQNPRHKITKRGQNVTFRCDPISEHNRLYWYRQTLGQGPEFLTYFQNEAQLEKSRLLSDRFSAERPKGSFSTLEIQRTEQGDSAMYLCASSSSRDRAEQYFGPGTRLTVT.

This clonotype has ten or more counts. The chain couples TRBV28 to TRBJ1-4; possible D gene TRBD1, 5 bases. This CDR3 has 15 residues. CDR1 MDHEN and CDR2 SYDVKM come from the germline V gene. V dropped 6 bases and J dropped 7 bases, with 18 bases sitting between them. This CDR3 is CASSPTGEGIEKLFF. CDR3 bases: TGTGCCAGCAGCCCGACGGGGGAGGGGATTGAAAAACTGTTTTTT.

The V gene is TRBV13, the J gene TRBJ1-5, with D possibly being TRBD1 (6 bases). From germline, CDR1 is PRHDT and CDR2 FYEKMQ (reference sequence). This CDR3 spans 15 amino acids. Trimming shortened V by 0 bases and J by 7 bases, and 13 bases separated the two germline ends. CDR3 sequence: CASSLGGGGRQPQHF. The CDR3 DNA sequence: TGTGCCAGCAGCTTAGGCGGGGGGGGCAGGCAGCCCCAGCATTTT.

In its sample, this clonotype was seen many times. The chain has TRBV6-4 and TRBJ2-1, with 10 bases lining up with TRBD2. There are 14 residues in the CDR3. CDR1 is MRHNA, CDR2 SNTAGT, per germline. V was pared by 4 bases and J by 7 bases, with 4 bases of the junction left unmatched. The CDR3 here is CASSVAGGRNEQFF. The CDR3 bases are TGTGCCAGCAGTGTAGCGGGAGGAAGGAATGAGCAGTTCTTC.

This clonotype was observed many times. The gene calls are TRBV7-6 and TRBJ1-4; maybe TRBD1 (5 bases). V was cut by 6 bases and J by 5 bases, with 19 bases left in between. The CDR3 is 16 residues long. Germline lookup yields CDR1 SGHVS and CDR2 FNYEAQ. CDR3 in amino acids: CASSSRLRGQNEKLFF. Here the CDR3 DNA reads TGTGCCAGCAGTTCACGTTTACGGGGCCAAAATGAAAAACTGTTTTTT.

There are a few counts of this clonotype. CDR3 sequence: CSVERGGNTEAFF. The CDR3 coding sequence is TGCAGCGTTGAACGGGGCGGGAACACTGAAGCTTTCTTT. This chain connects TRBV29-1 to TRBJ1-1, with a possible D match to TRBD1 (5 bases). CDR3 length: 13 residues. Between the trimmed V and J ends, which lost 2 bases and 1 base, there was a span of 8 bases. Looked up from germline, CDR1 is SQVTM and CDR2 is ANQGSEA.

The chain is built from TRBV13 and TRBJ2-7; D is unclear. V was cut by 1 base and J by 5 bases, with 9 bases left in between. Germline CDR1 and CDR2: PRHDT and FYEKMQ (reference sequence). The CDR3 is made up of 13 amino acids. CDR3 nucleotide sequence: TGTGCCAGCAGCTTAGTCTACCAGGACGAGCAGTACTTC. This gives the protein CASSLVYQDEQYF.

This clonotype showed up many times. The chain is built from TRBV7-2 and TRBJ2-1; D tentatively fits TRBD1 or TRBD2 (5 bases each). The CDR3 extends over 14 amino acids. Looked up from germline, CDR1 is SGHTA and CDR2 is FQGNSA. The germline V and J ends were trimmed by 3 bases and 6 bases, with 12 bases remaining between them. The CDR3 nucleotides are TGTGCCAGCAGCTTCACTCGGGGCTCCAATGAGCAGTTCTTC. Its translation: CASSFTRGSNEQFF.

This clonotype was counted a single time. This chain links TRBV6-6 with TRBJ2-1; D may be TRBD2 (6 bases). This CDR3 is built from 15 residues. Trimming took off 6 bases at V and 4 bases at J, with 16 bases between the two ends. Germline CDR1 and CDR2: MNHNY and SVGAGI (reference sequence). As DNA, the CDR3 is TGTGCCAGCAGCCCGAATGAGCGGGTTTACAATGAGCAGTTCTTC. Amino acids: CASSPNERVYNEQFF.

Many counts were recorded for this clonotype. This CDR3 is CASTKGAGGIAGANVLTF. CDR3 DNA: TGTGCCAGCACCAAAGGGGCGGGGGGGATCGCTGGGGCCAACGTCCTGACTTTC. V gene TRBV7-2 combines with J gene TRBJ2-6; TRBD2 agrees at 9 bases. CDR3 size: 18 residues. After removal of 7 bases from V and 2 bases from J, the junction contained 12 bases not matched to a gene. The germline V gene has CDR1 SGHTA and CDR2 FQGNSA. The full variable domain, in which reference TRBV7-2 and TRBJ2-6 provide the parts outside the CDR3, is GAGVSQSPSNKVTEKGKDVELRCDPISGHTALYWYRQSLGQGLEFLIYFQGNSAPDKSGLPSDRFSAERTGGSVSTLTIQRTQQEDSAVYLCASTKGAGGIAGANVLTFGAGSRLTVL.

For this clonotype: A single base separates this from a much larger clone, so it may be a read error. The chain combines TRBV7-9 with TRBJ2-1; D is undetermined. The germline V gene encodes CDR1 SEHNR and CDR2 FQNEAQ (reference sequence). The V gene lost 5 bases and the J gene lost 5 bases, with 13 bases spanning the gap. The CDR3 spans 14 residues. The CDR3 protein is CASSPVEHHNEQFF. CDR3 DNA: TGTGCCAGCAGCCCTGTGGAACACCACAATGAGCAGTTCTTC.

This sequence joins TRBV10-2 and TRBJ1-1, with a possible D match to TRBD1 (5 bases). The length of the CDR3 is 15 residues. Trimming took off 0 bases at V and 0 bases at J, with 8 bases between the two ends. Germline CDR1 reads WSHSY; CDR2 reads SAAADI. CDR3 sequence: CASSESDNMNTEAFF. The CDR3 DNA reads as TGCGCCAGCAGTGAGTCGGACAACATGAACACTGAAGCTTTCTTT.

This clonotype showed up many times. The chain uses TRBV11-2 and TRBJ2-2; TRBD2 might be the D (5 bases). V lost 10 bases and J lost 5, with 23 bases in between. There are 16 residues in the CDR3. The germline V gene encodes CDR1 SGHAT and CDR2 FQNNGV. The DNA for the CDR3 is TGTGCCACCTCACAAGCGATCCGAACGGGGACCGGGGAGCTGTTTTTT. It yields the protein CATSQAIRTGTGELFF.

This clonotype was counted ten times or more. V usage is TRBV7-2 and J usage is TRBJ1-4; 8 nucleotides line up with TRBD1. CDR1 and CDR2 (germline): SGHTA, FQGNSA. Trimming took 3 bases from V and 7 from J; bases not matched to a gene: 13. This CDR3 comprises 17 residues. CDR3 nucleotide sequence: TGTGCCAGCAGCTTCGGACAGGGCCCTGGGATTAGTGAAAAACTGTTTTTT. Translating gives CASSFGQGPGISEKLFF.

This sequence joins TRBV7-9 and TRBJ1-1; D is possibly TRBD1 (5 bases). There are 15 residues in the CDR3. V was shortened by 6 bases and J by 5 bases, with 19 bases between the two germline ends. CDR1 and CDR2 (germline): SEHNR, FQNEAQ (reference sequence). The CDR3 here is CASRMSGAGKTEAFF. CDR3 DNA: TGTGCCAGCAGGATGTCCGGGGCTGGAAAGACTGAAGCTTTCTTT.

This chain joins TRBV2 and TRBJ2-7, with D perhaps matching TRBD1 or TRBD2 (5 bases each). The CDR3 extends over 14 amino acids. Trimming stripped 1 base from V and 2 bases from J, with 9 bases between. Germline CDR1 SNHLY, CDR2 FYNNEI. CDR3 DNA: TGTGCCAGCAGTGAAGTGGGGGAAACCTACGAGCAGTACTTC. Translating gives CASSEVGETYEQYF.

This clonotype was found many times. The CDR3 protein is CAGSGTANTEAFF. In DNA, the CDR3 is TGTGCCGGATCCGGGACAGCGAACACTGAAGCTTTCTTT. The chain couples TRBV6-2 or TRBV6-3 to TRBJ1-1; TRBD1 agrees at 7 bases. Germline CDR1 reads MNHEY; CDR2 reads SVGEGT. J was trimmed by 1 base and V by 11 bases; bases with no gene match: 7. The CDR3 has 13 amino acids.

The rearrangement joins TRBV7-9 to TRBJ2-3; 7 bases line up with TRBD2. Looked up from germline, CDR1 is SEHNR and CDR2 is FQNEAQ (reference sequence). This CDR3 is 13 amino acids long. V lost 6 bases to trimming and J lost 2 bases; unmatched junction nucleotides: 2. CDR3 coding DNA: TGTGCCAGCAGTCAGCGGGACACAGATACGCAGTATTTT. Protein sequence: CASSQRDTDTQYF.

Ten or more counts support this clonotype. This chain joins TRBV29-1 and TRBJ1-1; 7 positions agree with TRBD1. This CDR3 is built from 16 residues. J was trimmed by 6 bases and V by 6 bases; bases with no gene match: 19. Germline V gives CDR1 SQVTM, CDR2 ANQGSEA. The CDR3 sequence: CSVRGRQGAFIAEAFF. DNA of the CDR3: TGCAGCGTAAGGGGAAGACAGGGTGCATTTATTGCTGAAGCTTTCTTT.

This clonotype was seen at least ten times. The chain recombines TRBV27 with TRBJ1-1; D is unclear. This CDR3 has 14 amino acids. From germline, CDR1 is MNHEY and CDR2 SMNVEV (reference sequence). V lost 3 bases, J lost 1 base, and 9 bases lay in between. The CDR3 nucleotides are TGTGCCAGCAGTTTTACGGCCGGGAACACTGAAGCTTTCTTT. Translating it yields CASSFTAGNTEAFF.